This TCR beta chain originates from a study of blood T cell repertoires in COVID-19. Study information: COVID-19 samples, acute and convalescent, were from the United States, Italy and Spain. PBMCs, B-cell-depleted T cells, or T cells provided the cDNA or gDNA that made up the material.

Authors' methods: Researchers report that nucleated cell counts were estimated from reference gene primer amplification. Clones were read by immunoSEQ multiplex PCR, and TCRdb kept only the in-frame ones, dropping some. From that table come the V and J calls and clone size; the DNA was used to work out D and trimming. This sample yields around 200,000 clones, of which just under 90% are seen a single time; roughly 6.2% belongs to the top ten. To note about this clone: The junction does not match germline at one end; this may be a read error.

From germline, CDR1 is LGHDT and CDR2 YNNKEL (reference sequence). This CDR3 has 12 residues. Sequencing used peripheral blood. The chain is built from TRBV3-1 (or the pseudogene TRBV3-2) and TRBJ2-3; D remains ambiguous. The clonotype comes from a man aged 55 to 69 who had recovered from COVID-19. This CDR3 reads CTSSLQADTQYF. The DNA of the CDR3 is TGTACCAGCAGCCTCCAGGCAGATACGCAGTATTTT.